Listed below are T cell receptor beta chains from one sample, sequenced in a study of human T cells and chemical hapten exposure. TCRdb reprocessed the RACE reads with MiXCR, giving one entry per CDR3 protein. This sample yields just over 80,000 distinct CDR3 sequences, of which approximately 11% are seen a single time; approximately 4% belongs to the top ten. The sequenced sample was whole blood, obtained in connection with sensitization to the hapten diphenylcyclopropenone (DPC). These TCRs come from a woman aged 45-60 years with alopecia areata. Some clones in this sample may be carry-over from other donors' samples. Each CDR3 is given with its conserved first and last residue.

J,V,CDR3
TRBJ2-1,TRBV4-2,CASSQVWTGTYNEQFF
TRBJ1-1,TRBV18,CASSPTVRQNTEAFF
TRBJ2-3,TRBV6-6,CASSARTSGRADTQYF
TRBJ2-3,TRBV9,CASSVGGAYTDTQYF
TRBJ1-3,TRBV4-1,CASSPQGSSGNTIYF
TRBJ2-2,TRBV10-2,CASSAGEGVGFLAGELFF
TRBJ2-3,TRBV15,CATSRDRASGGISTDTQYF
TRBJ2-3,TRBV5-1,CASSLDLTDTQYF
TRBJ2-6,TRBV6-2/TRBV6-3,CASSALSGSLPPNSGANVLTF
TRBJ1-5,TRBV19,CASSDSFINQPQHF
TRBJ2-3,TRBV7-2,CASSLGGHTDTQYF
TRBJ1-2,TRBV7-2,CASSLVPGQGYGYTF
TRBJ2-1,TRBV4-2,CASSQERATYNEQFF
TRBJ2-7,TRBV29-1,CSGQGDYEQYF
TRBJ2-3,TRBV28,CASSTFSGRLDTQYF
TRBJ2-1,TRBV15,CATSPYVANEQFF
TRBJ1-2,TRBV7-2,CASSLLGGYGYTF
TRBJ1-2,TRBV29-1,CSVDRTGVDGYTF
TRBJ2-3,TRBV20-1,CSAKRRESTDTQYF
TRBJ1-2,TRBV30,CAWSSRRDIGRGYTF
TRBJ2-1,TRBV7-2,CASSLGSTSGGYNEQFF
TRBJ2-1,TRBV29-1,CSAVSQLSSEQFF
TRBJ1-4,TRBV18,CASSPELSNEKLFF
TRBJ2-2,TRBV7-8,CASSGTPPDRGVNTGELFF
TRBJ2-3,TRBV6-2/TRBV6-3,CASREPGQGATDTQYF
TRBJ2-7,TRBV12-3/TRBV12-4,CASSLKGAGEQYF
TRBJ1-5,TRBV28,CASSLIWGANQPQHF